These T cell receptor beta chains were read from a single sample in a study of blood T cell repertoires in COVID-19. Assay used: immunoSEQ multiplex PCR; TCRdb lists only in-frame clones, some missing. The sample records about 190,000 clones, roughly nine tenths being singletons. The sequencing sample was made of peripheral blood. These receptors all come from a man aged 25-45 years with acute or convalescent COVID-19. Both conserved end residues are part of each CDR3. A D gene is named only where the DNA matches it firmly. Clone size is stated in some rows and not others, as once, few, many or a class when expanded.

>TRBV5-6|14|NA|TRBJ2-3|NA
CASSSDSVTDTQYF
TGTGCCAGCAGCTCGGACTCAGTCACAGATACGCAGTATTTT
>TRBV6-2/TRBV6-3|18|TRBD1|TRBJ1-2|NA
CASSSAPPGTGGGYGYTF
TGTGCCAGCAGCTCAGCCCCCCCCGGGACAGGGGGCGGCTATGGCTACACCTTC
>TRBV2|15|NA|TRBJ1-4|NA
CASSPQGLGNEKLFF
TGTGCCAGCAGCCCCCAGGGATTAGGTAATGAAAAACTGTTTTTT
>TRBV4-1|16|TRBD1|TRBJ1-1|NA
CASSQAGGFLNTEAFF
TGCGCCAGCAGCCAGGCAGGGGGGTTTTTGAACACTGAAGCTTTCTTT
>TRBV3-1/TRBV3-2|15|NA|TRBJ2-7|NA
CASSQGPGGGYEQYF
TGTGCCAGCAGCCAAGGCCCTGGCGGAGGCTACGAGCAGTACTTC
>TRBV20-1|11|NA|TRBJ1-1|NA
CRVYWNTEAFF
TGCAGGGTCTACTGGAACACTGAAGCTTTCTTT
>TRBV30|14|TRBD1|TRBJ1-4|once
CAWSDDRVNEKLFF
TGTGCCTGGAGTGACGACAGGGTAAATGAAAAACTGTTTTTT
>TRBV5-8|14|TRBD1|TRBJ1-5|NA
CASRRDRGPQPQHF
TGTGCCAGCAGGAGAGACAGGGGACCCCAGCCCCAGCATTTT
>TRBV19|15|NA|TRBJ1-6|NA
CASISDSANNSPLHF
TGTGCCAGTATTTCCGACAGCGCCAATAATTCACCCCTCCACTTT
>TRBV9|16|NA|TRBJ1-6|NA
CASSVVPGHYNSPLHF
TGTGCCAGCAGCGTAGTCCCAGGACACTATAATTCACCCCTCCACTTT
>TRBV18|16|NA|TRBJ1-5|once
CASSPPGLQGHQPQHF
TGTGCCAGCTCACCACCGGGACTCCAGGGCCATCAGCCCCAGCATTTT
>TRBV27|14|NA|TRBJ2-2|NA
CASGSAGRIGELFF
TGTGCCAGCGGCTCGGCGGGGCGCATCGGGGAGCTGTTTTTT
>TRBV11-2|13|NA|TRBJ2-1|NA
CASSRRDYNEQFF
TGTGCCAGCAGCCGCCGGGACTACAATGAGCAGTTCTTC
>TRBV5-1|15|TRBD1|TRBJ1-2|NA
CASSPGTAGIYGYTF
TGCGCCAGCAGCCCGGGGACAGCCGGTATCTATGGCTACACCTTC
>TRBV5-3|14|NA|TRBJ1-4|NA
CARSPRQEGEKLFF
TGTGCCAGAAGCCCCAGACAGGAAGGGGAAAAACTGTTTTTT
>TRBV4-1|12|NA|TRBJ2-7|NA
CASSPNRDEQYF
TGCGCCAGCAGCCCCAACCGGGACGAGCAGTACTTC
>TRBV24-1|14|NA|TRBJ1-1|NA
CATSVGDARTEAFF
TGTGCCACCAGTGTAGGAGATGCACGGACTGAAGCTTTCTTT
>TRBV4-1|14|NA|TRBJ2-1|NA
CASSQALALYEQFF
TGCGCCAGCAGCCAGGCACTAGCTTTGTATGAGCAGTTCTTC